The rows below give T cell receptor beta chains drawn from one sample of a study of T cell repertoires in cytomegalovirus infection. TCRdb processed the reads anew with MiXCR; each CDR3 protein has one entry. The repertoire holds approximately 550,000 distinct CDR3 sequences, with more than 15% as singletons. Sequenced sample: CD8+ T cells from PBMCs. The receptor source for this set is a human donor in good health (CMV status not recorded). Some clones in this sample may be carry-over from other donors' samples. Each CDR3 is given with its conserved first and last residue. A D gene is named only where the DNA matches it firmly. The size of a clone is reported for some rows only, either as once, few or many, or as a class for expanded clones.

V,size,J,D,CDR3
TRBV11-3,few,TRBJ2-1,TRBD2,CASSLDRGLASNEQFF
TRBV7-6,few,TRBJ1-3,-,CASSHRTAEYSGNTIYF
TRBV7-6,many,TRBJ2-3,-,CASSSISGERDTQYF
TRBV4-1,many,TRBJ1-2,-,CASSQEGRDYGYTF
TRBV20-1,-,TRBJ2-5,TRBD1,CSARDRDRDEKTQYF
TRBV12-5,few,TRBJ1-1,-,CASGGGGEEAFF
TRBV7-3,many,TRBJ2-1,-,CASSPIQSYNEQFF
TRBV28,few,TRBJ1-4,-,CASSPGAITNEKLFF
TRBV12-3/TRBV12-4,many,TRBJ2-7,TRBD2,CASSFAPGGGSYEQYF
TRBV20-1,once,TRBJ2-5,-,CSASGTMETQYF
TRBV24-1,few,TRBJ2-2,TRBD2,CATSDRTSGSFGNTGELFF
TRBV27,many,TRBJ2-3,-,CASMDGLRTDTQYF
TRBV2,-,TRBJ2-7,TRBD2,CASSEALKRGPYEQYF
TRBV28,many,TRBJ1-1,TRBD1,CASRSGTGFTEAFF
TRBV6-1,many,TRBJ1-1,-,CASSEWAGGTEAFF
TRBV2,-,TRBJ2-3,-,CASRGPDSPDTQYF
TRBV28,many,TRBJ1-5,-,CASSFGGTQPQHF
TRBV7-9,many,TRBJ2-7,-,CASSLANGQETVEQYF
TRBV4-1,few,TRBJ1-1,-,CASSPTRKGTGTEAFF
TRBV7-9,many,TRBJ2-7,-,CASRRDYYEQYF
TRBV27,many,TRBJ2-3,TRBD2,CASSLRAGGPDTQYF
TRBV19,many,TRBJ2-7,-,CASSKLGNPPIPYEQYF
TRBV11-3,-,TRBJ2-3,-,CASSQAGKSDTQYF
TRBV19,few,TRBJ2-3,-,CASSSSVRGGTDTQYF
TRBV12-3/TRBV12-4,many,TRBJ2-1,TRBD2,CASSLASGGALNEQFF
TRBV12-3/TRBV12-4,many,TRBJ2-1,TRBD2,CASSPLAGRNNEQFF
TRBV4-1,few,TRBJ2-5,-,CASSHTVGSMETQYF
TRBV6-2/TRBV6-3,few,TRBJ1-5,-,CASSYLDGYSNQPQHF
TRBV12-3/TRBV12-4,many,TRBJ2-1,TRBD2,CASKGLAGFTYNEQFF
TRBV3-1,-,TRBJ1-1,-,CASSPRDGMNTEAFF